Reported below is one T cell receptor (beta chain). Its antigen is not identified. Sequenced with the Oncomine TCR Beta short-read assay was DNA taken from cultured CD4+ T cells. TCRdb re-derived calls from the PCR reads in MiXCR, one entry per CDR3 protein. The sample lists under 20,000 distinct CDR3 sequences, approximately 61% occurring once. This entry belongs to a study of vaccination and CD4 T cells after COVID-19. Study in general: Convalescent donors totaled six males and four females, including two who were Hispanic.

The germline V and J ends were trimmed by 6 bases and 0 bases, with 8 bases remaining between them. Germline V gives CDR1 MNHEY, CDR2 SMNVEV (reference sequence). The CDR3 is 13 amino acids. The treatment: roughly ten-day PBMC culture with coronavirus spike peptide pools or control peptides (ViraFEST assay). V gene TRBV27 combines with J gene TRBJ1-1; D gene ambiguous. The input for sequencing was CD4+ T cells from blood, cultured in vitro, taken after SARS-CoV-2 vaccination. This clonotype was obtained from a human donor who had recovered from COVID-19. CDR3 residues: CASRSRMNTEAFF. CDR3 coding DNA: TGTGCCAGCAGGTCCCGGATGAACACTGAAGCTTTCTTT.